The sequence of this TCR beta chain was determined in a study of cytomegalovirus exposure and HLA in healthy donors (TCRdb year 2017). In terms of the full investigation: An earlier analysis of some 550 of the donors reported about 250 Gb of sequence data and approximately 110 million unique TCR beta sequences from some 180 million T cells. On average, around 200,000 unique TCR beta nucleotide sequences were sequenced per donor among 300 to 500 genotyped donors of the cohort, with about 17% of those sequences being non-productive. An earlier analysis of 450 to 750 of the donors used high-throughput TCR beta sequencing to judge whether each TCR beta V gene segment behaved as functional or pseudogenic. Approximately 310 gigabases of sequencing data and approximately 93 million unique TCR sequences were included in an early release covering about 600 HLA-typed donors. The T cell repertoires of about 700 subjects were profiled by immunosequencing and related to cytomegalovirus serostatus. Genome-wide SNP genotypes for about 65% of the roughly 670 donors were used in a later genetic analysis, which treated that subset as a discovery cohort. Donor age, sex, ethnicity and CMV serostatus were compiled together with the repertoire data. Along with the approximately 650-subject first cohort, a separate validation cohort of more than 90 different subjects was used. A later analysis re-examined previously published TCR beta repertoires from more than 650 donors and added high-resolution HLA genotyping to investigate patterns of TCR occurrence. To predict cytomegalovirus infection status, the study brought together high-throughput TCR immunosequencing, statistical association of individual TCRs with disease status, and machine learning. The genetic ancestry cluster associated with self-reported Caucasian donors included over 80% of the 300 to 450 genotyped donors. The number of donors typed differed by locus, with 629-630 for A, B, C, DRB1 and DQB1, around 500 for DQA1, under 610 for DPA1, and approximately 470 for DPB1. Both class I and class II loci were covered by HLA typing, at four-digit resolution. Rather than drawing on any new phenotypic data, the later analysis identified candidate immune exposures from TCR beta sequences and the way those sequences occurred across donors. About five DR-DQ haplotypes were handled as single units for association and clustering, since linkage in the cohort was strong. The study was designed to test whether signatures of past pathogen exposure could be identified by cataloging public T cell receptors. All discovery cohort repertoires had been generated on a single sequencing platform.

The cohort was made up of roughly 670 healthy bone marrow donors. At the time of sampling, every cohort member was nominally healthy, though immune exposures that went unrecorded were likely present. The donor tested CMV seronegative, placing the donor among the approximately 360 seronegative members of the cohort. A peripheral blood sample was provided by each donor, and peripheral blood mononuclear cells were used for TCR beta sequencing. Genomic DNA was extracted from the blood cell samples with the Qiagen DNeasy Blood Extraction Kit. Note on this clone: Its specific antigen is unknown. One base away there is no much larger clone; base qualities are not given.

The library was obtained by the immunoSEQ multiplex PCR assay. For the multiplex PCR, a mixture combining 60 forward primers for TCR Vbeta segments and 13 reverse primers for TCR Jbeta segments was used. The CDR3 region of rearranged TCR beta genes was amplified from genomic DNA by a multiplex PCR assay. Amplified TCR beta libraries were sequenced as 87-base-pair reads on the Illumina HiSeq System. In the paper's pipeline: A later analysis tallied roughly 76 million unique TCR beta chains across the roughly 610 repertoires, and some 12 million of those chains were shared by two or more donors. Raw reads were error-corrected and collapsed into unique sequences by a nearest-neighbor algorithm in which closely related sequences were merged to remove PCR and sequencing errors. CDR3 sequences were aligned to IMGT reference sequences to assign V, D and J gene segments. Each retained sequence needed at least a six-nucleotide match to both a V gene segment and a J gene segment. Rearrangements were called productive when the CDR3 lacked stop codons and stayed in frame with V and J; all others were non-productive. CDR3 was defined by IMGT convention, running from the second conserved V-encoded cysteine to the conserved J-encoded phenylalanine. The earlier analysis of a few hundred of the donors excluded sequences that lacked an unambiguous match to a single V gene segment. In an earlier analysis of a few hundred of the donors, V segments were called functional above 56.7% productive rearrangements and were called segregating when the between-donor standard deviation exceeded 5%. A statistical classification framework was built to diagnose cytomegalovirus status from the catalog of TCR beta chain sequences. V and J gene assignment, in a later analysis, came from comparing TCR nucleotide sequences with IMGT/GENE-DB human TR gene sequences. The TCRdist pipeline was used in a later analysis to assign CDR3 sequences and most-parsimonious VDJ recombination scenarios. In a later analysis, each TCR beta chain was defined by its CDR3 amino acid sequence together with its V-gene family, and reads lacking a unique V-gene family were excluded. In a later analysis, nearly 600 highly shared, low-generation-probability nucleotide sequences were removed to address suspected cross-contamination and a sequencing artifact. A later analysis calculated a clonal expansion index for each public chain from normalized within-repertoire ranks of inferred template counts. Generation probabilities in a later analysis came from a VDJ recombination model fitted to out-of-frame rearrangements, and those results were checked against IGoR. Hypergeometric tests were used in a later analysis to score TCR-TCR, TCR-HLA and TCR-CMV co-occurrence, with a repertoire-size bias correction applied to the TCR pairs. A later analysis estimated false discovery rates by permuting HLA or CMV assignments 20 times. In a later analysis, co-occurring TCRs were grouped using DBSCAN, with TCRdist sequence similarity added in when clustering inside HLA-allele-positive subsets. Co-occurrence clustering excluded repertoires with fewer than 30,000 or more than 120,000 public chains, plus five with anomalous nucleotide sharing. Not all clones reach the TCRdb copy of this immuneACCESS table, which keeps in-frame sequences only. Checked studies attribute under half of the gap to unresolved V genes and leave the rest unexplained. V and J calls and clone size come straight from that table; D and trimming were deduced from the DNA. The sample profile shows about 130,000 clones; approximately 80% of them were found once. The ten biggest clones cover 2.2% of the sample.

Sequences MNHNS (CDR1) and SASEGT (CDR2) are obtained from the germline V gene. The germline ends are 11 bases apart after V is trimmed by 4 bases and J by 5 bases. The CDR3, cysteine through phenylalanine, is 13 amino acids long. Only the CDR3 DNA stays, 39 bases, in frame from base 1. Points the paper makes about the study in general: A later analysis found that HLA-associated TCR beta chains were more clonally expanded and had lower generation probabilities than equally common non-associated chains. A later analysis reported that several top co-occurrence clusters appeared linked to parvovirus B19, influenza, CMV and Epstein-Barr virus. A total of 150 or so TCR beta chains were listed by the study as associated with cytomegalovirus. A further reported finding was that TCR beta sequences accurately predicted the HLA-A and HLA-B alleles for most subjects in the first cohort. Most TCR sequences were seen in very few donors, while some public TCRs were found in many individuals. In a later analysis, the rate of TCR association differed among HLA loci, with DRB1 alleles having the most associated TCRs and HLA-C alleles having the fewest. Because counts were too low, some 16 rarely observed V segments, including chromosome 9 orphons, were excluded from the earlier analysis of some 590 of the donors. Presence/absence analyses assumed roughly uniform sequencing depth across donors, an assumption that may not hold. According to a later analysis, most CMV-associated TCR beta chains appeared to be HLA-restricted, and the HLA associations seemed to be driven largely by CMV exposure. HLA typing was unavailable for some donors at each locus, so association tests used only the typed subset. In both the original and validation cohorts, the classifier was reported to diagnose cytomegalovirus status with high specificity and sensitivity. Assigning TCR associations to individual alleles was difficult when HLA alleles, especially DR and DQ, strongly co-occurred. Only TCR beta chains were sequenced in this cohort, and the absence of alpha or paired-chain data limited detectable features. For the cohort, immune exposure information was limited to CMV serostatus. Correlated functional status among segregating V segments might be attributable to linkage disequilibrium, but an unknown experimental factor could not be ruled out. The authors suggested that the approach could potentially be extended to other disease states and immunological phenotypes. In vitro tests confirmed that a few of the cytomegalovirus-associated TCR beta chains recognize cytomegalovirus antigens. Because the 87-base-pair reads could not distinguish some IMGT-functional V segments, including TRBV6-2 and TRBV6-3, those segments were excluded. A later analysis associated 15,000 to 20,000 TCR beta sequences with specific HLA alleles at a false discovery rate of 0.05. The sequencing pipeline was judged likely to have produced a cluster of highly shared sequence variants as a technical artifact. V-gene and J-gene trimming of TCR beta chains was associated with a missense DCLRE1C variant in a later genetic analysis, and the association was replicated in an independent cohort. A later genetic analysis reported fewer N-insertions in productive TCRs among donors in an Asian-associated ancestry cluster than the roughly 690-donor mean. Broadly in line with IMGT annotations, most TCR beta V segments showed up in productive rearrangements about 90% or about 30% of the time in an earlier analysis of about 500 of the donors.

The sample consisted of PBMCs. The clonotype comes from a man younger than 40 in good health and CMV-seronegative. The chain uses TRBV6-1 and TRBJ2-5, with the D gene call left open. This receptor carries the CDR3 CASSVETWETQYF. At the DNA level, the sequence is TGTGCCAGCAGTGTAGAAACGTGGGAGACCCAGTACTTC.